The present T cell receptor (beta chain) was sequenced within a study of PD-L1 blockade in urothelial cancer (TCRdb year 2017). At the level of the whole study: All patients started therapy around 2014 and received atezolizumab 1,200 mg intravenously every 3 weeks. About 90% of the 29 patients were identified as males with urothelial cancer of bladder origin, and a prior smoking history was reported by 18 of 29 patients. An ECOG performance status of 0 or 1 was recorded for the patients, and 0 to 3 prior chemotherapy regimens had been received by the patients. Blood samples were analyzed 3 weeks after the start of treatment (second dose) and 6 weeks after the start of treatment. A median of roughly 140,000 T cells and 65,000 to 90,000 unique TCRs was obtained from blood samples, and a median clonality of around 0.08 was observed. The study was an exploratory multi-omic analysis of somatic, immune and clinical correlates of response to PD-L1 blockade with atezolizumab in urothelial cancer. Pretreatment tumor samples, along with matched peripheral blood collected serially before and after atezolizumab treatment, underwent TCR sequencing. Durable clinical benefit meant progression-free survival longer than 6 months, and TCR features were also tested against progression-free and overall survival. In the same patients who had TCR sequencing, pretreatment tumors also underwent whole exome sequencing and RNA sequencing. Several patients achieved durable clinical benefit and some 20 did not. Pretreatment blood TCR-seq was available for about 27 patients, at least one posttreatment blood collection was obtained for some 25 patients, and tumor TCR-seq was available for some 25 patients.

What the research found in general, with its limitations: Improved progression-free and overall survival was associated with having pretreatment peripheral blood TCR clonality below the median. At 3 weeks after the start of treatment, tumor-associated TCR clones in peripheral blood had expanded more in patients with durable benefit (n ≈ 24, p = 0.022). Because the sample size was small (n of about 29) and many exploratory analyses were performed, the results are intended to be hypothesis-generating.

A total of around 30 patients with locally advanced or metastatic urothelial carcinoma, treated at Memorial Sloan Kettering on a trial protocol, made up the cohort. Peripheral blood mononuclear cells were collected pretreatment and during treatment, at between 1 and 8 total time points per patient. The Qiagen DNeasy Blood extraction kit was used to purify genomic DNA from total PBMCs and tumor samples. PBMCs were collected pretreatment and during treatment and were isolated and stored as previously described. CDR1 and CDR2 were assigned from the germline V gene as SGDLS and YYNGEE. V is pared back by 4 bases and J by 6 bases, with 13 bases lying between the germline termini. The CDR3, cysteine through phenylalanine, is 13 amino acids long. The CDR3 DNA has 39 bases and is translated from base 1. With respect to this clone: This receptor's antigen is unknown. Per-base quality was not reported, and no clone a single base away is much larger than it.

Each PCR received spiked-in synthetic TCR analog templates so that absolute template abundance could be estimated from read counts. The immunoSEQ assay was used to amplify TCRbeta CDR3 regions from genomic DNA with bias-controlled V and J gene primers. Sequencing of rearranged TCRbeta segments was done at approximately 20X coverage. In the source study's methods: Clustering was used to correct sequencing errors, and CDR3s were annotated against IMGT to assign V, D and J genes. Downstream analyses used only productive TCRbeta rearrangements and left out out-of-frame or stop-codon sequences. Clonality was computed as one minus Shannon entropy normalized by the log of the number of unique productive sequences. Clones differing between time points or between blood and tumor were identified using Fisher's exact test with Benjamini-Hochberg correction, with an adjusted p below 0.01 applied as the threshold. Sourced from immuneACCESS, this table was stored by TCRdb with only in-frame sequences that have V and J called. A share of the clones is absent; for the studies checked, an unresolved V gene accounts for under half, and the remainder has no known explanation. V and J calls and clone size follow that table, whereas D and trimming were derived from the DNA. This sample has 80,000 to 100,000 clones in its table, and about 81% of those were observed once. The ten most abundant clones make up 8% to 10% of the sample.

The origin of this receptor is an older man with urothelial cancer. This specimen was PBMCs, taken around atezolizumab (anti-PD-L1) treatment. The chain couples TRBV9 to TRBJ2-5; a confident D gene designation cannot be given. The DNA sequence reads TGTGCCAGCAGCCCCAGCGCGGTGAAGACCCAGTACTTC. This gives the protein CASSPSAVKTQYF.